This is a list of T cell receptor beta chains from one sample in a study of blood T cells in healthy people across ages. TCRdb re-derived calls from the 5' RACE reads in MiXCR, one entry per CDR3 protein. The profile shows around 800,000 distinct CDR3 sequences, less than 70% of them singletons. The sequenced sample consisted of blood. These receptors all stem from an elderly man in good health. Both conserved end residues are part of each CDR3. A D gene is named only where the DNA matches it firmly. Where a row states a size, it is once, few, many or the class of an expanded clone; other rows omit it.

d_call j_call clone_size v_call cdr3_aa cdr3_nt
. TRBJ2-7 . TRBV14 CASSQDSRPGSPSYEQYF TGTGCCAGCAGCCAAGATTCTCGTCCCGGATCCCCCTCCTACGAGCAGTACTTC
TRBD2 TRBJ2-7 . TRBV7-2 CASSRGGASGGYEQYF TGTGCCAGCAGCCGAGGCGGTGCTAGCGGGGGCTACGAGCAGTACTTC
. TRBJ1-5 . TRBV29-1 CSARWGSNQPQHF TGCAGCGCCCGCTGGGGAAGCAATCAGCCCCAGCATTTT
. TRBJ2-1 few TRBV5-1 CASSLAQTFSYNEQFF TGCGCCAGCAGCTTGGCGCAAACCTTCTCCTACAATGAGCAGTTCTTC
. TRBJ2-5 . TRBV20-1 CSARGEETQYF TGCAGTGCCCGAGGGGAAGAGACCCAGTACTTC
TRBD1 TRBJ1-1 . TRBV28 CASSLSQGANTEAFF TGTGCCAGCAGTTTGTCACAGGGGGCCAACACTGAAGCTTTCTTT
. TRBJ2-7 . TRBV27 CASSPLDMGPYEQYF TGTGCCAGCAGTCCCTTGGACATGGGCCCCTACGAGCAGTACTTC
. TRBJ2-6 many TRBV15 CATSDGSPGANVLTF TGTGCCACCAGTGATGGTAGCCCTGGGGCCAACGTCCTGACTTTC
. TRBJ2-3 once TRBV5-1 CASSLAGRTSTDTQYF TGCGCCAGCAGCTTGGCCGGTAGGACTAGCACAGATACGCAGTATTTT
. TRBJ2-7 . TRBV25-1 CASSGPTRGPYEQYF TGTGCCAGCAGTGGCCCAACAAGAGGGCCATACGAGCAGTACTTC
. TRBJ2-3 . TRBV12-3/TRBV12-4 CASSPGPQGDAYF TGTGCCAGCAGTCCGGGACCCCAGGGAGACGCGTATTTT
. TRBJ2-7 . TRBV18 CASSPLDTYEQYF TGTGCCAGCTCACCCTTAGATACCTACGAGCAGTACTTC
. TRBJ2-1 . TRBV25-1 CASNSAWDRESQFF TGTGCCAGCAACAGCGCCTGGGACCGTGAGTCGCAGTTCTTC
. TRBJ2-6 few TRBV9 CASSVSTSGANVLTF TGTGCCAGCAGCGTATCAACGTCTGGGGCCAACGTCCTGACTTTC
. TRBJ2-7 . TRBV10-1 CASSRDTVNEQYF TGCGCCAGCAGCCGGGACACCGTCAACGAGCAGTACTTC
. TRBJ2-3 few TRBV29-1 CSAGPDTDTQYF TGCAGCGCGGGGCCCGACACAGATACGCAGTATTTT
. TRBJ2-7 . TRBV12-3/TRBV12-4 CASSLTRQALSYEQYF TGTGCCAGCAGTTTGACCCGACAGGCACTCTCCTACGAGCAGTACTTC
TRBD1 TRBJ2-1 few TRBV5-1 CASSWAGTGPHNEQFF TGCGCCAGCAGCTGGGCCGGGACAGGCCCACACAATGAGCAGTTCTTC
. TRBJ2-2 . TRBV20-1 CSAREAGRQNTGELFF TGCAGTGCTAGAGAGGCGGGACGACAGAACACCGGGGAGCTGTTTTTT
. TRBJ2-3 . TRBV15 CATSEHTDTQYF TGTGCCACCAGCGAGCACACAGATACGCAGTATTTT
TRBD2 TRBJ2-1 . TRBV5-1 CASSWGSSGSSYNEQFF TGCGCCAGCAGCTGGGGATCTAGCGGGAGCTCCTACAATGAGCAGTTCTTC
. TRBJ1-2 few TRBV20-1 CSVELSYTF TGCAGTGTTGAACTTAGCTACACCTTC
. TRBJ2-5 . TRBV29-1 CSVEDQARAQETQYF TGCAGCGTTGAAGATCAGGCCAGGGCCCAAGAGACCCAGTACTTC
. TRBJ1-4 . TRBV27 CASSLWGGRKLFF TGTGCCAGCAGTTTATGGGGGGGCCGAAAACTGTTTTTT
TRBD1 TRBJ1-5 . TRBV2 CASTPQGNQPQHF TGTGCCAGCACCCCACAGGGGAATCAGCCCCAGCATTTT
TRBD2 TRBJ2-1 . TRBV9 CASSVGWVAGGNEQFF TGTGCCAGCAGCGTAGGGTGGGTAGCGGGAGGCAATGAGCAGTTCTTC
. TRBJ1-2 . TRBV19 CASSLWTDHTF TGTGCCAGTAGTCTCTGGACAGATCACACCTTC
TRBD1 TRBJ2-1 few TRBV11-1 CASSLDRAGFNEQFF TGTGCCAGCAGCCTCGACAGGGCCGGGTTCAATGAGCAGTTCTTC
. TRBJ2-1 many TRBV28 CASSFGVIGQGYNEQFF TGTGCCAGCAGTTTTGGGGTTATTGGGCAGGGCTACAATGAGCAGTTCTTC
. TRBJ2-7 . TRBV7-8 CASSLGRDRDEQYF TGTGCCAGCAGCTTAGGCAGGGATAGGGACGAGCAGTACTTC
. TRBJ2-5 . TRBV28 CASSGGRQTQYF TGTGCCAGCAGTGGGGGGAGGCAGACCCAGTACTTC
TRBD2 TRBJ2-7 . TRBV20-1 CSASTGGRSYEQYF TGCAGTGCTAGTACGGGAGGACGGTCCTACGAGCAGTACTTC
TRBD1 TRBJ1-2 . TRBV7-9 CASSVRDRPPYGYTF TGTGCCAGCAGCGTCCGGGACAGGCCACCCTATGGCTACACCTTC